This T cell receptor beta chain was recorded in a study of shared clonotypes between healthy human individuals. General observations from the study: Naive CD4 clonotype sharing across several donors was approximately 5%. Naive subsets generally exceeded memory subsets in estimated richness.

To note about this clone: What it binds is not known.

In the authors' workflow: Filtering differed because ImmunoSEQ produced junction-only sequences that carried no quality scores. The table came from immunoSEQ multiplex PCR; TCRdb's copy has only in-frame clones and leaves some out. V and J calls and clone size are as listed in that table; D and trimming were resolved from the DNA. The table includes roughly 700,000 clones, roughly 87% detected once. The CDR3 has 15 residues. In germline, CDR1 is MGHRA, CDR2 YSYEKL. Trimming took 1 base from V and 0 from J, leaving 7 bases between them. CD8 memory was a combination that joined CD45RO+ cells with CCR7-negative CD45RA+ TemRA cells.

This chain uses TRBV4-1 with TRBJ1-5; D is possibly TRBD1 (5 bases). The TCR was taken from a man younger than 35 in good health. Some clones in this sample may be carry-over from other donors' samples. Sequencing was done on a sample of memory CD8+ T cells from PBMCs. As to subset: CD45RO+ cells pooled with CCR7-negative TemRA cells. This CDR3 reads CASSQVGDSNQPQHF. Here the CDR3 DNA reads TGCGCCAGCAGCCAAGTGGGGGATAGCAATCAGCCCCAGCATTTT.